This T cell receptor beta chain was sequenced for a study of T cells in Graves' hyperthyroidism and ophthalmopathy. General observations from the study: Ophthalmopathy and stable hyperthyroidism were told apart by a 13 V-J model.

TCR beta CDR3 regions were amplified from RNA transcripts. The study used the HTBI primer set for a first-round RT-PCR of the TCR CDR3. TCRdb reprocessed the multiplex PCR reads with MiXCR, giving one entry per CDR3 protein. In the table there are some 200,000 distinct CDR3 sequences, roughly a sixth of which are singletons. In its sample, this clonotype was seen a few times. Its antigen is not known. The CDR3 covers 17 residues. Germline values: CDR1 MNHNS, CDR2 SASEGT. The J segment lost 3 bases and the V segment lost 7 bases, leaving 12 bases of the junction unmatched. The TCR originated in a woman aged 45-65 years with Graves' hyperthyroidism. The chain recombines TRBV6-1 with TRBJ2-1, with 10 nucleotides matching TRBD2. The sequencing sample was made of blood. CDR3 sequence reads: CASTFLGLAPVYNEQFF. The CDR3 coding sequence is TGTGCCAGCACCTTCCTGGGACTAGCGCCTGTCTACAATGAGCAGTTCTTC.